This TCR beta chain originates from a study of T cell responses to AZD1222 COVID-19 vaccine. Details on this clone: Its antigen is as yet unknown.

Clones were sequenced by immunoSEQ multiplex PCR, and TCRdb holds only the in-frame ones, with some missing. Found here are about 86,000 clones, approximately 89% of them singletons; the top ten hold 2.2%. Study-wide points: Seropositivity was recorded at baseline in only 6 or 7 AZD1222 recipients. Clonal diversity may have been underestimated in mostly white British donors. Reports say nearly half of spike-specific TCRs go after unmutated variant regions. The study found vaccine-associated CD4 TCRs spanning spike, dominant at 160-218 and 743-854.

The ends were cut back, 7 bases at V and 1 base at J, with 10 bases in the middle. This CDR3 comprises 13 residues. This specimen consisted of peripheral blood, obtained on day 0 of AZD1222 vaccination. This sequence originates from an adult in good health. The chain combines TRBV12-3 or TRBV12-4 with TRBJ1-2, with unresolved D. The CDR3 reads CASTLELNYGYTF. CDR3 sequence (DNA): TGTGCCAGCACCCTAGAACTTAACTATGGCTACACCTTC.